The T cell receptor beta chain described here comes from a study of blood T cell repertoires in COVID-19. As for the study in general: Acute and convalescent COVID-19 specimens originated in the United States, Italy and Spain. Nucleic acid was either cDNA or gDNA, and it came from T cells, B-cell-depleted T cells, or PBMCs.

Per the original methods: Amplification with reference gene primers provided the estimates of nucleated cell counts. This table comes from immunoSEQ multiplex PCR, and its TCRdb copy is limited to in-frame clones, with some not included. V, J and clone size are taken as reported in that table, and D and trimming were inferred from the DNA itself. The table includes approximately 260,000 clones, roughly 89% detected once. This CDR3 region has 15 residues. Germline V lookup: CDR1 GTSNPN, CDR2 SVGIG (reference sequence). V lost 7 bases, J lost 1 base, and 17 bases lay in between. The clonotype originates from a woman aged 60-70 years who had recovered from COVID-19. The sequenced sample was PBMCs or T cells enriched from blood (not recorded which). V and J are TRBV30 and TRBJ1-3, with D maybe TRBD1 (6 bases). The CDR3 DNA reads TGTGCCTCCTCAATTAAAGGGGGATCTGGAAACACCATATATTTT. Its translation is CASSIKGGSGNTIYF.